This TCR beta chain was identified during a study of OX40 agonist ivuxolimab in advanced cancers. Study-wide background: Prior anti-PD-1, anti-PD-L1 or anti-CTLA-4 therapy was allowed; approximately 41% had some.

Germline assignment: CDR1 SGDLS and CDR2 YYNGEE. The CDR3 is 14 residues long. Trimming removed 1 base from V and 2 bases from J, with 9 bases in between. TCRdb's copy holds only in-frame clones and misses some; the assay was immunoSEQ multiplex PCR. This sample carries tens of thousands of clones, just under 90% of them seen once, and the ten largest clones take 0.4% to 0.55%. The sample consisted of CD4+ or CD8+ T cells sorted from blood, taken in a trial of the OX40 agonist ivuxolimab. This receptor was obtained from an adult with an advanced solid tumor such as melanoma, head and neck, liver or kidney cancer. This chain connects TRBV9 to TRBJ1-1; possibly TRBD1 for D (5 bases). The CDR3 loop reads CASSVIGANTEAFF. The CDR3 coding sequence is TGTGCCAGCAGCGTAATAGGGGCCAACACTGAAGCTTTCTTT.